A selection of T cell receptor beta chains follows, all from one sample in a study of cytomegalovirus exposure and HLA in healthy donors. Here immunoSEQ multiplex PCR was the method, and the copy in TCRdb shows in-frame clones only, minus some. The top ten clones hold 2% to 2.5% of a sample with more than 150,000 clones, roughly three quarters of them seen once. The sequenced material came from PBMCs. Every receptor here comes from a woman in her twenties or thirties in good health and CMV-seropositive. The CDR3 runs from the conserved cysteine through the conserved F or W. A D gene is named only where the DNA matches it firmly. Rows may omit the clone size; those that give it use once, few, many or a size class.

CDR3aa	CDR3nt	v_gene	abundance	j_gene	d_gene
CASSPLRGFGTDTQYF	TGTGCCAGCAGCCCACTCCGGGGGTTCGGCACAGATACGCAGTATTTT	TRBV11-2	-	TRBJ2-3	-
CAHRGEISNYGYTF	TGTGCCCACAGGGGCGAAATCTCTAACTATGGCTACACCTTC	TRBV21-1	-	TRBJ1-2	-
CASSPSQGVNSPLHF	TGTGCCAGCAGCCCTTCACAGGGTGTGAACTCACCCCTCCACTTT	TRBV28	-	TRBJ1-6	-
CASSTGTGGGGGSHEQYF	TGTGCCAGCAGTACCGGGACAGGGGGCGGCGGGGGCTCCCACGAGCAGTACTTC	TRBV28	-	TRBJ2-7	TRBD1
CASSLEGWAYQETQYF	TGTGCCAGCAGCTTAGAGGGGTGGGCGTACCAAGAGACCCAGTACTTC	TRBV7-9	few	TRBJ2-5	-
CASGNGHKNTEAFF	TGTGCCAGCGGTAACGGACACAAGAACACTGAAGCTTTCTTT	TRBV6-6	-	TRBJ1-1	-
CASSFGRPSTDTQYF	TGCGCCAGCAGCTTCGGCAGGCCTAGCACAGATACGCAGTATTTT	TRBV5-1	-	TRBJ2-3	-
CASSRDSYEQYF	TGTGCCAGCAGCCGCGACAGCTACGAGCAGTACTTC	TRBV6-5	-	TRBJ2-7	-
CASSIGTLPFYEQYF	TGTGCCAGCAGCATCGGGACTCTGCCTTTCTACGAGCAGTACTTC	TRBV6-5	-	TRBJ2-7	-
CASSSLGVAGELFF	TGTGCCAGCAGCTCACTAGGCGTCGCCGGGGAGCTGTTTTTT	TRBV5-6	-	TRBJ2-2	-
CASSLTLSGNYGYTF	TGCGCCAGCAGCCTAACCCTTTCAGGGAACTATGGCTACACCTTC	TRBV4-3	once	TRBJ1-2	-
CASSRTGQVYEQYF	TGTGCCAGTAGCAGGACAGGGCAGGTTTACGAGCAGTACTTC	TRBV19	few	TRBJ2-7	TRBD1
CASSRYGGRETQYF	TGTGCCAGCAGTCGATACGGGGGACGAGAGACCCAGTACTTC	TRBV27	-	TRBJ2-5	-
CASTTGRDGTEAFF	TGTGCCAGCACCACAGGGAGGGATGGCACTGAAGCTTTCTTT	TRBV27	-	TRBJ1-1	-
CASGERGPPGGELFF	TGTGCCTCAGGGGAGCGGGGGCCCCCCGGCGGGGAGCTGTTTTTT	TRBV10-3	-	TRBJ2-2	TRBD2
CASSLIAGEDTGELFF	TGTGCCAGCAGCTTAATTGCGGGAGAAGACACCGGGGAGCTGTTTTTT	TRBV13	few	TRBJ2-2	TRBD2
CASSTTGAGANVLTF	TGTGCCAGTAGTACGACAGGGGCTGGGGCCAACGTCCTGACTTTC	TRBV19	-	TRBJ2-6	TRBD1
CASKTGGRYEQYF	TGTGCCAGCAAGACGGGGGGTAGGTACGAGCAGTACTTC	TRBV6-5	-	TRBJ2-7	TRBD2
CASSYSRAGEDTQYF	TGTGCCAGCAGTTACTCGAGAGCGGGGGAGGATACGCAGTATTTT	TRBV6-5	-	TRBJ2-3	TRBD2
CASSEGGNTEAFF	TGTGCCAGCAGCGAAGGGGGGAACACTGAAGCTTTCTTT	TRBV7-3	-	TRBJ1-1	-
CASSPGGGDGNQPQHF	TGTGCCAGCTCACCGGGAGGGGGGGATGGCAATCAGCCCCAGCATTTT	TRBV18	-	TRBJ1-5	-
CATRTGGAEAFF	TGTGCCACTCGTACAGGGGGCGCTGAAGCTTTCTTT	TRBV19	-	TRBJ1-1	TRBD1
CASSEIVGPVYEQYF	TGTGCCAGCAGTGAAATTGTGGGGCCCGTCTACGAGCAGTACTTC	TRBV2	-	TRBJ2-7	-
CASGDRRETQYF	TGTGCCAGCGGAGACAGACGAGAGACCCAGTACTTC	TRBV27	-	TRBJ2-5	-
CAWSARLAGETQYF	TGTGCCTGGAGTGCGCGATTGGCGGGGGAGACCCAGTACTTC	TRBV30	few	TRBJ2-5	-
CASSLRLAGGELKFF	TGTGCCAGCAGTTTGCGACTAGCGGGGGGTGAATTGAAGTTCTTC	TRBV28	-	TRBJ2-1	TRBD2
CATSSYNGVGYEQYF	TGTGCCACCAGCAGTTACAACGGGGTAGGCTACGAGCAGTACTTC	TRBV15	-	TRBJ2-7	-
CASSSAGTAYSPLHF	TGTGCCAGCAGCTCCGCCGGGACAGCCTATTCACCCCTCCACTTT	TRBV7-2	-	TRBJ1-6	TRBD1